The 24 T cell receptor beta chains presented below share a single source sample, sequenced in a study of PD-1 blockade in classical Hodgkin lymphoma. Sequenced by immunoSEQ multiplex PCR; TCRdb stores in-frame clones only, minus some. The sample carries 45,000 to 60,000 clones, 65% to 85% recorded once. Relapse after autologous stem cell transplantation occurred in every patient, and brentuximab vedotin exposure varied. Sequences were derived from peripheral blood mononuclear cells (PBMCs), sampled at baseline. The source of these receptors is a human donor with classical Hodgkin lymphoma.

The gene calls are TRBV15 and TRBJ2-7; D gene unclear. The CDR3 totals 13 residues. Trimming shortened V by 4 bases and J by 2 bases, and 9 bases separated the two germline ends. CDR1 LNHNV and CDR2 YYDKDF come from the germline V gene (reference sequence). The CDR3 nucleotides are TGTGCCACCAGCACCCATGGGACCTACGAGCAGTACGTC. Residues: CATSTHGTYEQYV.

V is TRBV4-1 and J is TRBJ2-1; possibly TRBD2 for D (5 bases). This CDR3 comprises 17 residues. Trimming took off 0 bases at V and 0 bases at J, with 12 bases between the two ends. Germline V gene lookup returns CDR1 MGHRA and CDR2 YSYEKL. The CDR3, as DNA: TGCGCCAGCAGCCAAGATGCTGGCGGGTACTCCTACAATGAGCAGTTCTTC. Its translation is CASSQDAGGYSYNEQFF.

V gene TRBV25-1 combines with J gene TRBJ2-1, with D perhaps matching TRBD2 (6 bases). The CDR3 contains 12 residues. Germline CDR1 is MGHDK and CDR2 is SYGVNS. Trimming removed 3 bases from V and 10 bases from J, with 10 bases in between. CDR3 loop: CASSDGTWEQFF. The DNA for the CDR3 is TGTGCCAGCAGTGATGGGACTTGGGAGCAGTTCTTC.

This chain connects TRBV19 to TRBJ2-1, with TRBD2 matching over 13 bases. In germline, CDR1 is LNHDA, CDR2 SQIVND (reference sequence). The CDR3 spans 17 residues. J was trimmed by 2 bases and V by 4 bases; bases with no gene match: 5. This CDR3 reads CASSSRLAGGPYNEQFF. In DNA, the CDR3 is TGTGCCAGTAGTAGCAGACTAGCGGGAGGCCCCTACAATGAGCAGTTCTTC.

In its sample, this clone was seen a few times. This chain connects TRBV10-3 to TRBJ2-2; 7 nucleotides match TRBD1. The CDR3 length is 14 residues. Germline V gene lookup returns CDR1 ENHRY and CDR2 SYGVKD. Trimming at V came to 6 bases and at J to 5 bases, leaving 6 bases not matched to a gene. CDR3 DNA sequence: TGTGCCATCAGCAGAGACAGGGCGACCGGGGAGCTGTTTTTT. Protein: CAISRDRATGELFF.

This chain connects TRBV7-2 to TRBJ2-5; either TRBD1 or TRBD2 may supply D (5 bases each). The CDR3 covers 15 residues. V lost 1 base and J lost 7, with 16 bases in between. Per germline, CDR1 SGHTA and CDR2 FQGNSA. The CDR3 region has the DNA TGTGCCAGCAGCTTAGTAGGGGCGAGCGAGGGGACCCAGTACTTC. Translating gives CASSLVGASEGTQYF.

V gene TRBV28 combines with J gene TRBJ1-2, with unresolved D. The germline V gene encodes CDR1 MDHEN and CDR2 SYDVKM. The CDR3 has 14 residues. V lost 0 bases to trimming and J lost 4 bases, with 9 bases between them. CDR3 sequence (DNA): TGTGCCAGCAGTTTATGGGACGGAGTCTATGGCTACACCTTC. This gives the protein CASSLWDGVYGYTF.

This rearrangement joins TRBV4-3 to TRBJ2-7; maybe TRBD2 (6 bases). This CDR3 is 16 amino acids long. Trimming took off 0 bases at V and 3 bases at J, with 15 bases between the two ends. Germline V gene data show CDR1 as LGHNA and CDR2 as YSLEER. The chain's CDR3 is CASSQDLTGEYYEQYF. The DNA of the CDR3 is TGCGCCAGCAGCCAAGATTTGACGGGAGAGTACTACGAGCAGTACTTC.

This chain's CDR3 is CASSTAGQGIGEQYF. Here the CDR3 DNA reads TGTGCCAGTAGTACGGCGGGACAGGGGATCGGGGAGCAGTACTTC. The rearrangement links TRBV19 to TRBJ2-7, with 10 bases aligning to TRBD1. V shed 4 bases, J shed 7 bases, and the junction held 10 bases outside the gene matches. The germline CDR1 and CDR2 sequences are LNHDA and SQIVND (reference sequence). There are 15 residues in the CDR3.

The chain carries TRBV11-3 and TRBJ1-5; tentatively, D is TRBD1 (5 bases). In germline, CDR1 is SGHNT, CDR2 YENEEA. The ends were cut back, 1 base at V and 2 bases at J, with 9 bases in the middle. CDR3 length: 15 residues. The CDR3 region is CASSLARVGNQPQHF. In DNA, the CDR3 is TGTGCCAGCAGCTTAGCCAGGGTGGGCAATCAGCCCCAGCATTTT.

The sample holds a few counts of this clone. The V call is TRBV7-2, the J call TRBJ1-1; maybe TRBD1 (6 bases). The CDR3 runs 14 residues. Trimming cost V 5 bases and J 1 base, with 11 bases left between them. CDR1 is SGHTA and CDR2 is FQGNSA in the germline V gene. The CDR3 spells CASSISGENTEAFF. The CDR3 nucleotides are TGTGCCAGCAGCATCTCAGGGGAGAACACTGAAGCTTTCTTT.

The rearrangement joins TRBV7-2 to TRBJ2-1; tentatively, D is TRBD2 (5 bases). Germline V gene lookup returns CDR1 SGHTA and CDR2 FQGNSA. V lost 3 bases to trimming and J lost 2 bases, with 11 bases between them. The CDR3 runs to 15 residues. In nucleotides, the CDR3 is TGTGCCAGCAGCTTGAAAACGGGGACCTACAATGAGCAGTTCTTC. As protein: CASSLKTGTYNEQFF.

This chain uses TRBV7-9 with TRBJ1-3; the D gene is possibly TRBD1 (6 bases). V lost 10 bases, J lost 1 base, and 11 bases lay in between. Germline V gene lookup returns CDR1 SEHNR and CDR2 FQNEAQ (reference sequence). The CDR3 consists of 13 residues. CDR3 protein: CATGRGSGNTIYF. As DNA, the CDR3 is TGTGCCACCGGGAGGGGGTCTGGAAACACCATATATTTT.

This chain uses TRBV10-3 with TRBJ1-5; D is unclear. The ends were cut back, 3 bases at V and 1 base at J, with 10 bases in the middle. The V gene's germline CDR1 is ENHRY and CDR2 SYGVKD. The CDR3 runs to 15 residues. CDR3 loop: CAISEQGYSNQPQHF. The DNA for the CDR3 is TGTGCCATCAGTGAACAAGGATACAGCAATCAGCCCCAGCATTTT.

The chain recombines TRBV20-1 with TRBJ2-1, with D unresolved. The CDR3 is made up of 10 amino acids. Deletions cut 3 bases from V and 4 bases from J, with 1 base between. The germline V gene encodes CDR1 DFQATT and CDR2 SNEGSKA (reference sequence). CDR3 in amino acids: CSARYNEQFF. As DNA, the CDR3 is TGCAGTGCTAGGTACAATGAGCAGTTCTTC.

In its sample, this clone was seen a few times. The chain couples TRBV9 to TRBJ1-4, with 9 bases identical to TRBD1. Germline V gene lookup returns CDR1 SGDLS and CDR2 YYNGEE. The CDR3 contains 14 residues. Trimming took 4 bases from V and 7 from J; bases not matched to a gene: 5. CDR3 region: CASSMGQGTEKLFF. The CDR3 DNA is TGTGCCAGCAGCATGGGACAGGGAACTGAAAAACTGTTTTTT.

CDR3: CSVEAVYGYTF. The CDR3 nucleotides read TGCAGCGTTGAAGCAGTTTATGGCTACACCTTC. The rearrangement links TRBV29-1 to TRBJ1-2; no firm D call. Germline loops: CDR1 SQVTM, CDR2 ANQGSEA. CDR3 length: 11 amino acids. Trimming cost V 1 base and J 5 bases, with 5 bases left between them.

The CDR3 spells CASSSGSGGLWPGELFF. The CDR3 DNA follows: TGTGCCAGCAGCTCCGGCTCCGGGGGCCTTTGGCCCGGGGAGCTGTTTTTT. This chain uses TRBV5-6 with TRBJ2-2; D assignment may be TRBD1 or TRBD2 (6 bases each). The germline V and J ends were trimmed by 3 bases and 6 bases, with 21 bases remaining between them. From germline, CDR1 is SGHDT and CDR2 YYEEEE. The CDR3 contains 17 residues.

V is TRBV4-1 and J is TRBJ2-2; possible D gene TRBD2, 6 bases. This CDR3 has 19 amino acids. Deletions cut 0 bases from V and 2 bases from J, with 19 bases between. The germline CDR1 and CDR2 sequences are MGHRA and YSYEKL. The CDR3 DNA reads TGCGCCAGCAGCCAAGACAATTGGGGTGGACTACCCAACACCGGGGAGCTGTTTTTT. Translated, it gives CASSQDNWGGLPNTGELFF.

The sample holds a few counts of this clone. The chain has TRBV11-3 and TRBJ2-1, with TRBD2 matching 9 bases. The germline V gene has CDR1 SGHNT and CDR2 YENEEA. Trimming cost V 2 bases and J 4 bases; bases outside gene matches: 3. CDR3 length: 15 amino acids. The CDR3 bases are TGTGCCAGCAGCTTATTAGCGGGAGTGTACAATGAGCAGTTCTTC. Protein: CASSLLAGVYNEQFF.

The V and J genes are TRBV4-2 and TRBJ2-3; TRBD1 aligns across 7 bases. The junction had 13 bases not matched to a gene; V was cut back by 4 bases and J by 0 bases. Germline V lookup: CDR1 LGHNA, CDR2 YNFKEQ. The CDR3 consists of 18 residues. Written as DNA, the CDR3 is TGTGCCAGCAGCCTTCAACAGGGGACCGATACTAGCACAGATACGCAGTATTTT. This encodes CASSLQQGTDTSTDTQYF.

This chain joins TRBV11-3 and TRBJ2-5; 7 bases are a match to TRBD1. Germline CDR1 reads SGHNT; CDR2 reads YENEEA. V lost 2 bases to trimming and J lost 4 bases; unmatched junction nucleotides: 1. The CDR3 has 13 amino acids. CDR3: CASSLRGLETQYF. CDR3 coding DNA: TGTGCCAGCAGCTTAAGGGGGCTAGAGACCCAGTACTTC.

This chain joins TRBV10-3 and TRBJ2-1; 10 bases match TRBD2. The CDR3 sequence is 13 residues long. Germline V CDR1 and CDR2: ENHRY, SYGVKD. The V segment lost 8 bases and the J segment 5 bases; nucleotides outside the gene matches: 3. Here the CDR3 reads CAIALAGDNEQFF. In DNA form, the CDR3 reads TGTGCCATCGCCCTAGCGGGGGACAATGAGCAGTTCTTC.

This chain uses TRBV27 with TRBJ1-2; D is ambiguous. This CDR3 comprises 15 residues. V was clipped by 5 bases and J by 2 bases, with 15 bases between them. The germline gives CDR1 MNHEY, CDR2 SMNVEV (reference sequence). The CDR3 sequence is CASSPRMNINYGYTF. Here the CDR3 DNA reads TGTGCCAGCAGTCCCAGAATGAATATCAACTATGGCTACACCTTC.